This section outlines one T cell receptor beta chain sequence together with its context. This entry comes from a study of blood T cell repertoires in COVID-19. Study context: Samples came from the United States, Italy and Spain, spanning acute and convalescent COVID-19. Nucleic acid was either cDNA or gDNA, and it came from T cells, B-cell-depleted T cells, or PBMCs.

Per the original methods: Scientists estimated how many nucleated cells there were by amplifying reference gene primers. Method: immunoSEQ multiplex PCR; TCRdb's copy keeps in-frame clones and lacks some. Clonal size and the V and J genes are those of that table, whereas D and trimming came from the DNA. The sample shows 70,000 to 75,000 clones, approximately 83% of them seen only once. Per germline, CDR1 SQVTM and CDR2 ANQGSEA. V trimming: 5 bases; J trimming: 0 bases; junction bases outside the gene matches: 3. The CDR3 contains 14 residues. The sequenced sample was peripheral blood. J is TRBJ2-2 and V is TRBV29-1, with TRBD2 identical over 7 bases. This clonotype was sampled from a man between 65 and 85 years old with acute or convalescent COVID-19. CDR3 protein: CSVRREPNTGELFF. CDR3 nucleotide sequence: TGCAGCGTTAGGCGGGAGCCGAACACCGGGGAGCTGTTTTTT.